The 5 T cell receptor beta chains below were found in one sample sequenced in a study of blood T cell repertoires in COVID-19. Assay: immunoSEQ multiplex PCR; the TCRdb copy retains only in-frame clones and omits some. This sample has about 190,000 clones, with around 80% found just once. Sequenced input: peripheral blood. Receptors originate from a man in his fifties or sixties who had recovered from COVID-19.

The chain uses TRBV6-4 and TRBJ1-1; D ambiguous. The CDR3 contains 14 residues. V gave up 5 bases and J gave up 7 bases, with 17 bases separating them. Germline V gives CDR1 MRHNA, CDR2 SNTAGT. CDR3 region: CASSLTAQAGEAFF. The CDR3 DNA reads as TGTGCCAGCAGTCTCACCGCCCAGGCAGGTGAAGCTTTCTTT.

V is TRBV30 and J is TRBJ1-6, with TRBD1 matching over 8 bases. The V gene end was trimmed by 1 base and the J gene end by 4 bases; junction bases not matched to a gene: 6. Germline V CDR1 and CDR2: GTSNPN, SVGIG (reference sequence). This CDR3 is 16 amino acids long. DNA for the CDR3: TGTGCCTGGAGTGGGACAGGGAGTCGGTATAATTCACCCCTCCACTTT. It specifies CAWSGTGSRYNSPLHF.

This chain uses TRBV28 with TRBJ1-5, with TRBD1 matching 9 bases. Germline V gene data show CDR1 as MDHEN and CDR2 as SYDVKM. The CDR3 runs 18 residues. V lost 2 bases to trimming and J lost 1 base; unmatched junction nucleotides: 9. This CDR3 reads CASSLVDRGSDSNQPQHF. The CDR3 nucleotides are TGTGCCAGCAGTTTAGTAGACAGGGGGTCGGACAGCAATCAGCCCCAGCATTTT.

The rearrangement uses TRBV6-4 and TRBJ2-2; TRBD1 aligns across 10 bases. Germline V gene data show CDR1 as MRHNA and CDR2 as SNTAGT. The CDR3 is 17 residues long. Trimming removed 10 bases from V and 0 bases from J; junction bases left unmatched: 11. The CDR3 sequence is CAISTGGASSNTGELFF. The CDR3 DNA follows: TGTGCCATTTCGACAGGGGGCGCATCATCGAACACCGGGGAGCTGTTTTTT.

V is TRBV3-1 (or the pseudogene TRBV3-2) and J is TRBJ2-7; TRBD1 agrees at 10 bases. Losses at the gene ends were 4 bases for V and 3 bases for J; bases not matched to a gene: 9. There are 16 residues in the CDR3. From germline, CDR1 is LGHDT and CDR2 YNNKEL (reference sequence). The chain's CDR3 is CASSLKPGQGIYEQYF. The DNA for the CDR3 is TGTGCCAGCAGCCTCAAGCCGGGACAGGGGATCTACGAGCAGTACTTC.